This entry lists 28 T cell receptor beta chains sequenced from one sample in a study of T cell responses to AZD1222 COVID-19 vaccine. TCRdb's table, derived via immunoSEQ multiplex PCR, lists solely in-frame clones and lacks some. The sample lists roughly 160,000 clones; over 85% were seen once. Source: peripheral blood, taken on day 0 of AZD1222 vaccination. The receptors originated from an adult in good health.

This chain uses TRBV5-8 with TRBJ1-2; D remains unclear. CDR3 length: 12 amino acids. Trimming removed 2 bases from V and 8 bases from J, with 10 bases in between. CDR1 is SGHTS, CDR2 YDEGEE, per germline. CDR3 coding DNA: TGTGCCAGCAGCTTTGGACTGGAGGGCTACACCTTC. Its protein is CASSFGLEGYTF.

The chain joins TRBV4-1 to TRBJ1-2; possible D gene TRBD1, 5 bases. CDR1 MGHRA and CDR2 YSYEKL come from the germline V gene. Trimming took off 5 bases at V and 0 bases at J, with 13 bases between the two ends. The CDR3 covers 15 residues. The CDR3 DNA reads as TGCGCCAGCAGCGCGCCAGGGAGAGCTAACTATGGCTACACCTTC. It yields the protein CASSAPGRANYGYTF.

This sequence joins TRBV30 and TRBJ1-6; D perhaps matches TRBD1 (6 bases). Germline V gene sequence: CDR1 GTSNPN, CDR2 SVGIG (reference sequence). This CDR3 comprises 14 residues. The ends were cut back, 3 bases at V and 5 bases at J, with 11 bases in the middle. For the CDR3, the DNA is TGTGCCTGGAGACAGGGTCTTCATAATTCACCCCTCCACTTT. It encodes CAWRQGLHNSPLHF.

Details on this clone: The sample holds other DNA sequences that translate to the same CDR3. V usage is TRBV29-1 and J usage is TRBJ2-1, with no clear D. From germline, CDR1 is SQVTM and CDR2 ANQGSEA. The CDR3 is 10 amino acids. Trimming shortened V by 3 bases and J by 4 bases, and 1 base separated the two germline ends. DNA of the CDR3: TGCAGCGTTGATTACAATGAGCAGTTCTTC. Translation: CSVDYNEQFF.

This chain joins TRBV6-5 and TRBJ1-6; D not resolved. Germline loops: CDR1 MNHEY, CDR2 SVGAGI. CDR3 length: 14 amino acids. Deletions cut 4 bases from V and 7 bases from J, with 11 bases between. The CDR3, as DNA: TGTGCCAGCAGTTTGATCGGGCGCAATTCACCCCTCCACTTT. It specifies CASSLIGRNSPLHF.

The chain combines TRBV11-2 with TRBJ2-7; TRBD2 agrees at 8 bases. The ends lost 1 base at V and 4 bases at J; junction bases unmatched: 9. The CDR3 runs 16 residues. The germline CDR1 and CDR2 sequences are SGHAT and FQNNGV. The CDR3 reads CASSLVPSGLRYEQYF. Here the CDR3 DNA reads TGTGCCAGCAGCTTAGTCCCTAGCGGGTTGCGGTACGAGCAGTACTTC.

This chain connects TRBV30 to TRBJ1-6, with TRBD1 matching 8 bases. The CDR3 runs to 14 residues. Germline V gene lookup returns CDR1 GTSNPN and CDR2 SVGIG (reference sequence). With 2 bases clipped from V and 9 bases from J, the junction kept 6 bases outside the gene matches. CDR3 sequence: CAWSKDRVGSPLHF. The CDR3 DNA follows: TGTGCCTGGAGTAAGGACAGGGTTGGTTCACCCCTCCACTTT.

The chain joins TRBV9 to TRBJ2-1, with a tentative D call TRBD1 (5 bases). Germline loops: CDR1 SGDLS, CDR2 YYNGEE. Between the trimmed V and J ends, which lost 4 bases and 8 bases, there was a span of 16 bases. The CDR3 extends over 14 amino acids. CDR3 residues: CASSTSPGLDEQFF. The CDR3, as DNA: TGTGCCAGCAGCACAAGTCCAGGGTTGGATGAGCAGTTCTTC. Looking up the rest from reference TRBV9 and TRBJ2-1 gives the full variable domain: DSGVTQTPKHLITATGQRVTLRCSPRSGDLSVYWYQQSLDQGLQFLIQYYNGEERAKGNILERFSAQQFPDLHSELNLSSLELGDSALYFCASSTSPGLDEQFFGPGTRLTVL.

V gene TRBV2 combines with J gene TRBJ2-5; no clear D. The CDR3 extends over 14 amino acids. Trimming pared 3 bases from V and 2 bases from J, leaving 10 bases between. The V gene's germline CDR1 is SNHLY and CDR2 FYNNEI. CDR3 protein: CASSDVRSQETQYF. The CDR3 DNA reads as TGTGCCAGCAGTGACGTCCGGTCTCAAGAGACCCAGTACTTC.

This sequence joins TRBV5-4 and TRBJ2-3, with D maybe TRBD1 (6 bases). This CDR3 comprises 16 residues. CDR1 SGHNT and CDR2 YYREEE come from the germline V gene (reference sequence). V was cut by 0 bases and J by 7 bases, with 18 bases left in between. CDR3 nucleotide sequence: TGTGCCAGCAGCTTGGCTGGGACAAGGAGTAAACATACGCAGTATTTT. This gives the protein CASSLAGTRSKHTQYF.

The genes are TRBV14 and TRBJ1-3, with D tentatively TRBD1 (6 bases). V dropped 4 bases and J dropped 6 bases, with 10 bases sitting between them. The CDR3 runs to 13 residues. The V gene's germline CDR1 is SGHDN and CDR2 FVKESK. The CDR3 DNA is TGTGCCAGCAGCCCCTCGGGGGCAAACACCATATATTTT. It codes for CASSPSGANTIYF.

V gene TRBV7-9 combines with J gene TRBJ1-1; no clear D. Looked up from germline, CDR1 is SEHNR and CDR2 is FQNEAQ (reference sequence). This CDR3 spans 15 amino acids. V was clipped by 2 bases and J by 4 bases, with 14 bases between them. CDR3 sequence (DNA): TGTGCCAGCAGCTTACCTGACGGGGTTGCCACTGAAGCTTTCTTT. It is translated as CASSLPDGVATEAFF.

This chain joins TRBV2 and TRBJ2-7; D is unresolved. The germline V gene has CDR1 SNHLY and CDR2 FYNNEI. This CDR3 contains 15 residues. Trimming cost V 3 bases and J 3 bases, with 15 bases left between them. CDR3 residues: CASSEAGFVDYEQYF. Here the CDR3 DNA reads TGTGCCAGCAGTGAGGCCGGGTTTGTGGACTACGAGCAGTACTTC.

The chain links TRBV11-3 to TRBJ2-2; 15 bases align to TRBD2. Germline-derived CDR1 and CDR2 are SGHNT and YENEEA. V lost 0 bases, J lost 6 bases, and 11 bases stayed unmatched. The CDR3 runs to 20 residues. In DNA form, the CDR3 reads TGTGCCAGCAGCTTAGAGGGCCCGGGACTAGCGGGAGGAGAGCCCGGGGAGCTGTTTTTT. Translating it yields CASSLEGPGLAGGEPGELFF.

This chain links TRBV6-6 with TRBJ1-2; 8 nucleotides align to TRBD1. Losses at the gene ends were 0 bases for V and 6 bases for J; bases not matched to a gene: 6. Germline V gene sequence: CDR1 MNHNY, CDR2 SVGAGI (reference sequence). The CDR3 extends over 15 amino acids. The CDR3 DNA reads as TGTGCCAGCAGTTACTCGAAGACAGGGGTGGATGGCTACACCTTC. Amino acids: CASSYSKTGVDGYTF.

V gene TRBV7-9 combines with J gene TRBJ2-3; the match to TRBD1 covers 9 bases. CDR3 length: 17 residues. Germline V gene lookup returns CDR1 SEHNR and CDR2 FQNEAQ (reference sequence). V lost 1 base and J lost 2; bases outside the gene matches: 7. Here the CDR3 reads CASSLVVRTGVTDTQYF. The DNA for the CDR3 is TGTGCCAGCAGCTTAGTTGTACGGACAGGGGTCACAGATACGCAGTATTTT.

The rearrangement uses TRBV2 and TRBJ2-4; the D is unclear. This CDR3 region has 16 residues. The germline V and J ends were trimmed by 2 bases and 2 bases, with 13 bases remaining between them. Germline-derived CDR1 and CDR2 are SNHLY and FYNNEI. The CDR3 reads CASSERVYLSKNIQYF. In DNA, the CDR3 is TGTGCCAGCAGTGAACGCGTCTACCTTTCCAAAAACATTCAGTACTTC.

The CDR3 protein is CASSLVASSYNEQFF. DNA of the CDR3: TGTGCCAGCAGCTTAGTGGCTAGCTCCTACAATGAGCAGTTCTTC. This chain joins TRBV7-9 and TRBJ2-1, with D hard to call. V gave up 1 base and J gave up 0 bases, with 7 bases separating them. The germline V gene has CDR1 SEHNR and CDR2 FQNEAQ (reference sequence). The CDR3 is 15 residues long.

The chain carries TRBV18 and TRBJ2-7; TRBD2 aligns across 12 bases. V shed 3 bases and J 5 bases; nucleotides not matched to a gene: 8. Germline CDR1 and CDR2: KGHSH and LQKENI. The CDR3 extends over 16 amino acids. CDR3 protein: CASSPLAGGLQDEQYF. The CDR3 bases are TGTGCCAGCTCACCCCTAGCGGGGGGGCTCCAAGACGAGCAGTACTTC. The entire variable domain, with the rest obtained from reference TRBV18 and TRBJ2-7, is as follows: NAGVMQNPRHLVRRRGQEARLRCSPMKGHSHVYWYRQLPEEGLKFMVYLQKENIIDESGMPKERFSAEFPKEGPSILRIQQVVRGDSAAYFCASSPLAGGLQDEQYFGPGTRLTVT.

The rearrangement links TRBV6-6 to TRBJ1-4, with 10 bases that match TRBD1. V dropped 4 bases and J dropped 7; count of bases not matched to a gene: 6. The CDR3 is 15 residues long. CDR1 MNHNY and CDR2 SVGAGI come from the germline V gene (reference sequence). Here the CDR3 reads CASSSGQGKGEKLFF. The CDR3 DNA sequence: TGTGCCAGCAGTTCGGGACAGGGGAAAGGTGAAAAACTGTTTTTT.

The chain joins TRBV18 to TRBJ1-1; D is perhaps TRBD1 (5 bases). Germline loops: CDR1 KGHSH, CDR2 LQKENI. V gave up 3 bases and J gave up 5 bases, with 10 bases separating them. The CDR3 sequence is 13 residues long. CDR3 sequence reads: CASSPDWGTEAFF. DNA for the CDR3: TGTGCCAGCTCACCGGACTGGGGGACTGAAGCTTTCTTT.

The chain uses TRBV19 and TRBJ1-1; the D is unclear. Trimming removed 3 bases from V and 0 bases from J, with 5 bases in between. In germline, CDR1 is LNHDA, CDR2 SQIVND (reference sequence). The CDR3 has 13 residues. In nucleotides, the CDR3 is TGTGCCAGTAGTATTAACCTGAACACTGAAGCTTTCTTT. It is translated as CASSINLNTEAFF.

This chain connects TRBV5-8 to TRBJ2-1; D may be TRBD1 (5 bases). Germline V lookup: CDR1 SGHTS, CDR2 YDEGEE. The CDR3 length is 15 residues. Trimming stripped 0 bases from V and 9 bases from J, with 16 bases between. CDR3 region: CASSLVGAAVGEQFF. The CDR3 DNA reads TGTGCCAGCAGCTTGGTTGGGGCGGCGGTCGGTGAGCAGTTCTTC.

The chain has TRBV7-8 and TRBJ1-1, with D hard to call. V was cut by 1 base and J by 0 bases, with 3 bases left in between. This CDR3 is built from 13 residues. Germline V gene lookup returns CDR1 SGHVS and CDR2 FQNEAQ. The CDR3 sequence: CASSLGMNTEAFF. CDR3 coding DNA: TGTGCCAGCAGCTTAGGTATGAACACTGAAGCTTTCTTT.

This clone appeared a single time. The chain carries TRBV7-9 and TRBJ1-4; 9 bases line up with TRBD1. CDR3 length equals 18 residues. The V gene end was trimmed by 1 base and the J gene end by 2 bases; junction bases not matched to a gene: 8. Germline CDR1 reads SEHNR; CDR2 reads FQNEAQ (reference sequence). Here the CDR3 DNA reads TGTGCCAGCAGCTTAGTGTGGGACAGGGAGAGGACTAATGAAAAACTGTTTTTT. Its translation is CASSLVWDRERTNEKLFF. The entire variable domain, with the rest obtained from reference TRBV7-9 and TRBJ1-4, is as follows: DTGVSQNPRHKITKRGQNVTFRCDPISEHNRLYWYRQTLGQGPEFLTYFQNEAQLEKSRLLSDRFSAERPKGSFSTLEIQRTEQGDSAMYLCASSLVWDRERTNEKLFFGSGTQLSVL.

This chain connects TRBV5-8 to TRBJ2-2; no firm D call. The germline CDR1 and CDR2 sequences are SGHTS and YDEGEE. V was pared by 4 bases and J by 1 base, with 14 bases between. The CDR3 runs 16 residues. The CDR3 DNA reads TGTGCCAGCAGCCCCTGGGGTCGAATGAACACCGGGGAGCTGTTTTTT. This translates into CASSPWGRMNTGELFF.

The chain couples TRBV7-6 to TRBJ1-6; 8 bases fit TRBD1. The V segment lost 5 bases and the J segment 10 bases; nucleotides outside the gene matches: 10. CDR1 is SGHVS, CDR2 FNYEAQ, per germline. This CDR3 contains 15 residues. The CDR3 DNA sequence: TGTGCCAGCAGCGCCGGGACAGGTGAAGGCTCACCCCTCCACTTT. As protein: CASSAGTGEGSPLHF. Variable domain in full (rest from reference TRBV7-6 and TRBJ1-6): GAGVSQSPRYKVTKRGQDVALRCDPISGHVSLYWYRQALGQGPEFLTYFNYEAQQDKSGLPNDRFSAERPEGSISTLTIQRTEQRDSAMYRCASSAGTGEGSPLHFGNGTRLTVT.

This clone was detected only once. This sequence joins TRBV3-1 (or the pseudogene TRBV3-2) and TRBJ2-2; tentatively, D is TRBD2 (7 bases). The CDR3 contains 15 residues. Per the germline V gene, CDR1 is LGHDT and CDR2 is YNNKEL (reference sequence). V gave up 1 base and J gave up 6 bases, with 12 bases separating them. CDR3 DNA: TGTGCCAGCAGCCAAGTTGGGGGGGCCCCCGGGGAGCTGTTTTTT. Protein product: CASSQVGGAPGELFF.